This T cell receptor (beta chain) is drawn from a study of T cell repertoires in cytomegalovirus infection (dated by TCRdb to between 2019 and 2020). Regarding the complete study: Donor HLA type was relevant to the analysis, because carriage of CMV infection together with the matching HLA type was indicated by public TCR beta signatures. What the authors observed across the whole study: In both this cohort and an independent cohort of over 350 donors, the cumulative frequency of public TCR beta family members distinguished carriers of CMV infection plus the relevant HLA type. The ex vivo response was dominated by HLA-C-restricted CMV-specific TCR beta clonotypes, and the single most frequent clonotype in two of eight donors was supplied by these HLA-C-restricted clonotypes.

As to this clonotype: No antigen is known for it. There are no base qualities to consult, and no much larger clone falls within one base.

TCRdb lists the instrument as Illumina HiSeq 1500. The public reads were reanalyzed by TCRdb: fastp trimming at Q25, MiXCR alignment, in-frame beta chains only. Entries are consolidated by CDR3 protein sequence, retaining the most common genes and DNA. The sample table holds some 680,000 distinct CDR3 sequences, of which roughly 35% were seen once. The ten top clones hold around 2.6% of the sample. The germline V gene yields MGHRA for CDR1 and YSYEKL for CDR2. The CDR3 contains 17 residues, cysteine and phenylalanine counted. The only DNA kept is the CDR3, 51 bases in frame from the first base. V loses 1 base of germline sequence and J loses 3 bases, and the interval between the two ends is 15 bases.

The TCR originated in a human donor in good health (CMV status not recorded). Some clones in this sample may be carry-over from other donors' samples. The sequencing input was PBMCs. The V gene is TRBV4-1 and the J gene is TRBJ2-2; no confident D gene assignment can be made. The bases are TGCGCCAGCAGCCAAGTTTTAAGGCCCTCTTACACCGGGGAGCTGTTTTTT. It specifies CASSQVLRPSYTGELFF.